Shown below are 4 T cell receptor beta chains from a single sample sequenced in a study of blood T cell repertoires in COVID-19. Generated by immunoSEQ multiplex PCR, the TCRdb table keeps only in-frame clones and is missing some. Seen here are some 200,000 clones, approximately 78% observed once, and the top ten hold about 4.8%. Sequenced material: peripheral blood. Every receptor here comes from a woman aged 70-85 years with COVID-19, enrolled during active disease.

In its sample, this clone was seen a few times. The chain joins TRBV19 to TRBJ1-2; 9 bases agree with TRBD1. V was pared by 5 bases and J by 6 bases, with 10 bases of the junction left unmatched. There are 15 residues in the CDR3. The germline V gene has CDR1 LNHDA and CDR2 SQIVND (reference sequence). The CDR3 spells CASSSGQGSLHGYTF. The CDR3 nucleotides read TGTGCCAGTAGTTCCGGACAGGGGAGCCTTCATGGCTACACCTTC.

This CDR3 reads CSASPAVSTDTQYF. CDR3 coding DNA: TGCAGTGCTAGTCCAGCGGTCAGCACAGATACGCAGTATTTT. The chain combines TRBV20-1 with TRBJ2-3; D might be TRBD2 (5 bases). Trimming cost V 3 bases and J 0 bases, with 10 bases left between them. From germline, CDR1 is DFQATT and CDR2 SNEGSKA (reference sequence). This CDR3 has 14 amino acids.

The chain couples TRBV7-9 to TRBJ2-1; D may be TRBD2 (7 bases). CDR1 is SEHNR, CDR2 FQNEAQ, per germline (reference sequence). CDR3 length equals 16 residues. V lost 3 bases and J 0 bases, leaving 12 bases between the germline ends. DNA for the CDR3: TGTGCCAGCAGCTTGTGGGGGGGCGGCTCCTACAATGAGCAGTTCTTC. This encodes CASSLWGGGSYNEQFF.

CDR3 sequence reads: CASSLNPGVPDTQYF. CDR3 DNA: TGTGCCAGCAGCTTAAATCCGGGAGTCCCAGATACGCAGTATTTT. This chain uses TRBV7-2 with TRBJ2-3, with a tentative D call TRBD2 (6 bases). Germline assignment: CDR1 SGHTA and CDR2 FQGNSA. V shed 2 bases and J shed 4 bases, with 13 bases lying between them. The CDR3 covers 15 residues.